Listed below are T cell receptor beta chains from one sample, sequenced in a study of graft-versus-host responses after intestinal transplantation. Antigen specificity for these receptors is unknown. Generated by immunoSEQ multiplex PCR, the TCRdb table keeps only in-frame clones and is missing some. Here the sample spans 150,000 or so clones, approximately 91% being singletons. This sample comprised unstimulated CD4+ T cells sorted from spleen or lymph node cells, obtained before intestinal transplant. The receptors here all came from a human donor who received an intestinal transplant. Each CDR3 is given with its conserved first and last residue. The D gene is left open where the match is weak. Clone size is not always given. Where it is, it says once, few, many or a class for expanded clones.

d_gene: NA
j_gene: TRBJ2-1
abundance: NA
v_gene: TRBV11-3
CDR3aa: CASSLERHNEQFF
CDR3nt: TGTGCCAGCAGCTTAGAACGGCACAATGAGCAGTTCTTC

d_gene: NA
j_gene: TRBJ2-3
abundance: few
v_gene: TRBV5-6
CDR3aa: CASSEFTGPADTQYF
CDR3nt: TGTGCCAGCAGCGAATTTACAGGGCCCGCAGATACGCAGTATTTT

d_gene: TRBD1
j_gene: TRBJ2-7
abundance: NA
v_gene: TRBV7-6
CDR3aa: CASSFGSGTGGLYEQYF
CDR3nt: TGTGCCAGCAGCTTCGGATCCGGGACAGGGGGCTTATACGAGCAGTACTTC

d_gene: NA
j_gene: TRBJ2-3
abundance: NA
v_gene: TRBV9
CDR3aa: CASSGWDSGTDTQYF
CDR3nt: TGTGCCAGCAGCGGATGGGACTCAGGCACAGATACGCAGTATTTT

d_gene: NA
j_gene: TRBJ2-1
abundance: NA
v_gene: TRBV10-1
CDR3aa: CASSELTVIDEQFF
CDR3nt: TGCGCCAGCAGTGAGTTGACAGTAATCGATGAGCAGTTCTTC

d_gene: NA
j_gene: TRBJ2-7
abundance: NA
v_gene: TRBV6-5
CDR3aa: CASSSLSGGGSYEQYF
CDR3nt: TGTGCCAGCAGTTCCTTAAGTGGTGGTGGTTCCTACGAACAGTACTTC

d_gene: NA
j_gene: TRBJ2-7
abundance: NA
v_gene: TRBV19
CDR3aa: CASSIDARIYEQYF
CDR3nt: TGTGCCAGTAGTATAGACGCCAGGATTTACGAGCAGTACTTC

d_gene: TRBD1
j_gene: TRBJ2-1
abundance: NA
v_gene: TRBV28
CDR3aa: CASKRDRAYNEQFF
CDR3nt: TGTGCCAGCAAGCGGGACAGGGCCTACAATGAGCAGTTCTTC

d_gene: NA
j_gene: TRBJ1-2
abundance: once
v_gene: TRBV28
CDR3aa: CASSLYRLYGYTF
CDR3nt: TGTGCCAGCAGTTTATACCGTCTTTATGGCTACACCTTC

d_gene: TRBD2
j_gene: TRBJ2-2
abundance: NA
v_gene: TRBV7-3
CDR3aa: CASSRGTRDTGELFF
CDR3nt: TGTGCCAGCAGCCGCGGGACTAGGGACACCGGGGAGCTGTTTTTT

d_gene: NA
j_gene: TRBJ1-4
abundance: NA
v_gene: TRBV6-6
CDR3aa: CASSYQPTNEKLFF
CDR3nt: TGTGCCAGCAGTTATCAGCCAACTAATGAAAAACTGTTTTTT

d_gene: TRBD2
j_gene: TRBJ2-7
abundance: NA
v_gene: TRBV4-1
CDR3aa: CASSQDLETSGSHEQYF
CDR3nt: TGCGCCAGCAGCCAAGATCTAGAGACTAGCGGGAGCCACGAGCAGTACTTC

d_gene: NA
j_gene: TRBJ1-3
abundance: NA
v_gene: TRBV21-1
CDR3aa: CASSKGVPGNTIYF
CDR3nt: TGTGCCAGCAGCAAGGGGGTTCCCGGAAACACCATATATTTT

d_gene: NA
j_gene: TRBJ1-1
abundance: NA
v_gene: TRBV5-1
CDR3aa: CASQQGITRGTEAFF
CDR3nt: TGCGCCAGTCAACAGGGAATCACAAGGGGCACTGAAGCTTTCTTT

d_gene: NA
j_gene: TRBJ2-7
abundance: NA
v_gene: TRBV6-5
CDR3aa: CASSYGPYEQYF
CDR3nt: TGTGCCAGCAGTTATGGACCCTACGAGCAGTACTTC

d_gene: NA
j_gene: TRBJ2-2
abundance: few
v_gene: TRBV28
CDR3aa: CASSLSTANTGELFF
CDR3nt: TGTGCCAGCAGTTTATCCACGGCTAACACCGGGGAGCTGTTTTTT

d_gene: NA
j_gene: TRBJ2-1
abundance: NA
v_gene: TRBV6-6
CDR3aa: CASRPREKNEQFF
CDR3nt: TGTGCCAGCAGACCCAGGGAAAAGAATGAGCAGTTCTTC

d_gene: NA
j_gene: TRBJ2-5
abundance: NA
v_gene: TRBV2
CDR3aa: CASSTGGSETQYF
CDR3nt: TGTGCCAGCAGTACTGGAGGGAGTGAGACCCAGTACTTC

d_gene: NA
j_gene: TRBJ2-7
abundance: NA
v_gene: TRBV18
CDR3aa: CASSRTSSSYEQYF
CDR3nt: TGTGCCAGCTCACGGACATCGAGCTCCTACGAGCAGTACTTC

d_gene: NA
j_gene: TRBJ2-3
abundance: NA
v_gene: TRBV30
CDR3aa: CAWSVSRSTDTQYF
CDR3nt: TGTGCCTGGAGTGTATCTAGGAGCACAGATACGCAGTATTTT

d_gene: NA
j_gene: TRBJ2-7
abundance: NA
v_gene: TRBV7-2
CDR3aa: CASSLVQVGSYEQYF
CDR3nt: TGTGCCAGCAGCTTAGTACAGGTGGGATCCTACGAGCAGTACTTC

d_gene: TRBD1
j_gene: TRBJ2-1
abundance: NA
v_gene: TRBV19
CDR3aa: CASSIQTGTGPNEQFF
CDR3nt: TGTGCCAGTAGTATACAAACCGGGACAGGGCCCAATGAGCAGTTCTTC

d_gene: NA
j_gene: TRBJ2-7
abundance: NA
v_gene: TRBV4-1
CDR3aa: CASSQERYPSSYEQYF
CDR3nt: TGCGCCAGCAGCCAAGAACGTTATCCATCCTCCTACGAGCAGTACTTC

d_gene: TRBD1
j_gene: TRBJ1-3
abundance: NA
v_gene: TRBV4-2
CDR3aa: CASSQDRQGGGNTIYF
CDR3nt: TGTGCCAGCAGCCAGGACCGACAGGGAGGCGGAAACACCATATATTTT

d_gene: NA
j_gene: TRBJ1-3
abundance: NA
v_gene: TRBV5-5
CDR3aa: CASSLDGFTSGNTIYF
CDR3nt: TGTGCCAGCAGCTTGGATGGGTTTACCTCTGGAAACACCATATATTTT

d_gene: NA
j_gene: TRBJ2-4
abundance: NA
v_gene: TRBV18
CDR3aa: CASSPPPGLKNIQYF
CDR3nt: TGTGCCAGCTCACCACCCCCGGGACTTAAAAACATTCAGTACTTC